This T cell receptor (beta chain) was captured by sequencing in a study of shared clonotypes between healthy human individuals. Method: immunoSEQ multiplex PCR; TCRdb's copy keeps in-frame clones and lacks some. Here the sample spans 550,000 to 650,000 clones, about 95% being singletons. Cells designated naive CD8 were CD45RO-negative and were positively selected for CCR7, with terminally differentiated effector memory CD45RA+ cells excluded. CDR1 and CDR2 from the germline V gene are MDHEN and SYDVKM. The V gene end was trimmed by 6 bases and the J gene end by 4 bases; junction bases not matched to a gene: 9. CDR3 length: 17 amino acids.

This chain joins TRBV28 and TRBJ2-6; the match to TRBD1 covers 10 bases. The receptor comes from a woman aged 25 to 45 in good health. Sequencing was performed on naive CD8+ T cells sorted from blood. CDR3 sequence: CASRSGTGAWGANVLTF. CDR3 sequence (DNA): TGTGCCAGCAGATCCGGGACAGGGGCCTGGGGGGCCAACGTCCTGACTTTC.